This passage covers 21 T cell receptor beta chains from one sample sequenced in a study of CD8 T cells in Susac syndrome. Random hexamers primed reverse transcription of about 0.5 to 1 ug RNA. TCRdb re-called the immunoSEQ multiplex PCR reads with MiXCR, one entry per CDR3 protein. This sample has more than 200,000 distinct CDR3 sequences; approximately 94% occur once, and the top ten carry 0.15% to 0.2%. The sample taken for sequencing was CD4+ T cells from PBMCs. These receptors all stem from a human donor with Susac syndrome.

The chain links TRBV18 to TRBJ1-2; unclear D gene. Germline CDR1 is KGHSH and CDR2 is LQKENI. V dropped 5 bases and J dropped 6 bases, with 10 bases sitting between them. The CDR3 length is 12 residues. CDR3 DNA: TGTGCCAGCTCAGAGAAGCAGGATGGCTACACCTTC. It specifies CASSEKQDGYTF.

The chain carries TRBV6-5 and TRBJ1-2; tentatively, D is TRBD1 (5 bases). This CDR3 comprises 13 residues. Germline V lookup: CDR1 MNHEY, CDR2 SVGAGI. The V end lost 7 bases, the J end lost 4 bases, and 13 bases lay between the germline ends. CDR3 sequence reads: CASTDNPAYGYTF. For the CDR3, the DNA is TGTGCCAGCACGGACAACCCGGCCTATGGCTACACCTTC.

The CDR3 sequence is CATAYRRGLNTEAFF. CDR3 coding DNA: TGTGCCACCGCCTATCGACGGGGGCTGAACACTGAAGCTTTCTTT. The J gene is TRBJ1-1, the V gene TRBV15; D possibly corresponds to TRBD1 (6 bases). CDR1 and CDR2 from the germline V gene are LNHNV and YYDKDF (reference sequence). Trimming removed 8 bases at V and 0 bases at J, with 16 bases between. The CDR3 length is 15 residues.

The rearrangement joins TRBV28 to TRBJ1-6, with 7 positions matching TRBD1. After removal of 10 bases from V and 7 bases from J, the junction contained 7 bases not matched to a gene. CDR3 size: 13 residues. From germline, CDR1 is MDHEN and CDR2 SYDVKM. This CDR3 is CAIHPGQNSPLHF. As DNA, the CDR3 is TGTGCCATACACCCGGGACAGAATTCACCCCTCCACTTT.

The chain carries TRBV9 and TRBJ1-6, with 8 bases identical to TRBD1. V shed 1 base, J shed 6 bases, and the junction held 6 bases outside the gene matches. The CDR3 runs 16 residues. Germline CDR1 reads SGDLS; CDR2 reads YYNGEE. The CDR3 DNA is TGTGCCAGCAGCGTATTCTCGGACAGGGCTAATTCACCCCTCCACTTT. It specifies CASSVFSDRANSPLHF.

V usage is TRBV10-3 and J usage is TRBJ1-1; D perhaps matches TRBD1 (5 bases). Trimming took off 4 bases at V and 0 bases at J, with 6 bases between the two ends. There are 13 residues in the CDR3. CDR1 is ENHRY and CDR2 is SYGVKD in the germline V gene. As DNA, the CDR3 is TGTGCCATCAGTGGGGGGGTGAACACTGAAGCTTTCTTT. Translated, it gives CAISGGVNTEAFF.

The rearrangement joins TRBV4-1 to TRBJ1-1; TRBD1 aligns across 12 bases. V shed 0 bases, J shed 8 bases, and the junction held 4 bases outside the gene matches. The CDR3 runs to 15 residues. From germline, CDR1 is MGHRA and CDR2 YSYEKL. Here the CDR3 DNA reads TGCGCCAGCAGCCAAGAAGGGACAGGGGGCTTCGAAGCTTTCTTT. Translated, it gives CASSQEGTGGFEAFF.

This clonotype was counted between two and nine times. CDR3 sequence reads: CASSEPQPQHF. CDR3 in DNA: TGTGCCAGCAGTGAGCCTCAGCCCCAGCATTTT. The V call is TRBV6-1, the J call TRBJ1-5, with unresolved D. CDR3 length: 11 residues. With 3 bases removed from V and 6 bases from J, the gap between germline ends came to 3 bases. CDR1 is MNHNS and CDR2 is SASEGT in the germline V gene.

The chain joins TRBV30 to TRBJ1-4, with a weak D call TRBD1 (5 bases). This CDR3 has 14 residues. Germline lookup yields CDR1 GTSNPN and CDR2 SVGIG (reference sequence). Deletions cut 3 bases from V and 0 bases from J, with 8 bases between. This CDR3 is CAWSQGATNEKLFF. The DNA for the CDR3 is TGTGCCTGGAGCCAGGGTGCAACTAATGAAAAACTGTTTTTT. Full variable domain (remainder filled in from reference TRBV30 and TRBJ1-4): SQTIHQWPATLVQPVGSPLSLECTVEGTSNPNLYWYRQAAGRGLQLLFYSVGIGQISSEVPQNLSASRPQDRQFILSSKKLLLSDSGFYLCAWSQGATNEKLFFGSGTQLSVL.

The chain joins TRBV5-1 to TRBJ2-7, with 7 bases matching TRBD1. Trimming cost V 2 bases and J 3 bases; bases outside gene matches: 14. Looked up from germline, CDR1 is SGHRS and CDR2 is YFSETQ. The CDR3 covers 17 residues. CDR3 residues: CASSLLSTGTALYEQYF. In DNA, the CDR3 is TGCGCCAGCAGCTTATTGAGTACCGGGACAGCACTCTACGAGCAGTACTTC.

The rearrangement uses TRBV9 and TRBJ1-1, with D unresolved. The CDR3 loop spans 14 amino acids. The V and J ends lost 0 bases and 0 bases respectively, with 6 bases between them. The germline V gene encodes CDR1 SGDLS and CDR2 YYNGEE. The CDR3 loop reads CASSVGGMNTEAFF. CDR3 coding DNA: TGTGCCAGCAGCGTAGGAGGGATGAACACTGAAGCTTTCTTT.

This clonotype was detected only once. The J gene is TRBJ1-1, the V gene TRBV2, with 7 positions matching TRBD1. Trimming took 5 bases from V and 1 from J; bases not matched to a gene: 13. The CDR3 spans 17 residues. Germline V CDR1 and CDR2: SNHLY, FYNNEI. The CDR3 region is CASSPQLQGWGNTEAFF. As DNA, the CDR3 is TGTGCCAGCAGTCCCCAATTACAGGGGTGGGGGAACACTGAAGCTTTCTTT.

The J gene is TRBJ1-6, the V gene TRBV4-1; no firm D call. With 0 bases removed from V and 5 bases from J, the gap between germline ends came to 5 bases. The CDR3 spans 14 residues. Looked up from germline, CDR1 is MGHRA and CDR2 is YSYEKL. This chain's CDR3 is CASSQETHNSPLHF. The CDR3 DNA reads TGCGCCAGCAGCCAAGAGACCCATAATTCACCCCTCCACTTT.

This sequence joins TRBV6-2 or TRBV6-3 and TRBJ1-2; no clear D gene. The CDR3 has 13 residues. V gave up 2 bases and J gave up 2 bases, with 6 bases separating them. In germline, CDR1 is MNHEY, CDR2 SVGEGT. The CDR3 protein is CASSYGHNYGYTF. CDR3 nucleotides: TGTGCCAGCAGTTACGGGCACAACTATGGCTACACCTTC.

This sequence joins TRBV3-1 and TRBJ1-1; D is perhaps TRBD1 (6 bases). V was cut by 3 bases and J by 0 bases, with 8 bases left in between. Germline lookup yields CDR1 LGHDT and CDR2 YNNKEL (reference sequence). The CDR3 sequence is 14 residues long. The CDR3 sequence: CASSQGHLNTEAFF. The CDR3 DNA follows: TGTGCCAGCAGCCAGGGACACCTGAACACTGAAGCTTTCTTT.

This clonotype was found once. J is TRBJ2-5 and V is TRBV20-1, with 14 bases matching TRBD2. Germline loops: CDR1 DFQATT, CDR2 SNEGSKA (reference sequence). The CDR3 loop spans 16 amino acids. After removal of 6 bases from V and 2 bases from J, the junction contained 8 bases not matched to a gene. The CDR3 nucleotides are TGCAGTGCGCTGGGACTAGCGGGGGCCGGACAAGAGACCCAGTACTTC. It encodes CSALGLAGAGQETQYF.

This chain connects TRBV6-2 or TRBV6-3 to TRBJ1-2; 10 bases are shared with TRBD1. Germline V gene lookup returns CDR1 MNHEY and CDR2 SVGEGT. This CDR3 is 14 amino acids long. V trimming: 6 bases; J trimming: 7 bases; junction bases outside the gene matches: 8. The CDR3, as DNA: TGTGCCAGCAGGCTCGACAGGGGGCAAGGTGGCTACACCTTC. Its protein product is CASRLDRGQGGYTF.

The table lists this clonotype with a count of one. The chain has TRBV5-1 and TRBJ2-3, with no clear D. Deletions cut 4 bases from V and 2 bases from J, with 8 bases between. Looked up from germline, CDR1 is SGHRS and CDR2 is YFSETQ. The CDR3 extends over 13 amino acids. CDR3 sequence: CASSLYPTDTQYF. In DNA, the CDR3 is TGCGCCAGCAGCCTTTATCCCACAGATACGCAGTATTTT.

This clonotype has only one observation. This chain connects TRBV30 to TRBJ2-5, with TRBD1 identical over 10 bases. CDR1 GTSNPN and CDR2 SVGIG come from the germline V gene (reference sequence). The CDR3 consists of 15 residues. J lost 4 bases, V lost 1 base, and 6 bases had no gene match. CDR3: CAWSAGTGDGETQYF. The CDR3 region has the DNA TGTGCCTGGAGTGCCGGGACAGGGGACGGAGAGACCCAGTACTTC.

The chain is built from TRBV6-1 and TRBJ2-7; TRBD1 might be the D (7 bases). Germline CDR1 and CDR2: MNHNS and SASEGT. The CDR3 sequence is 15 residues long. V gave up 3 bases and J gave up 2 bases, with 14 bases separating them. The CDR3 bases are TGTGCCAGCAGTGATCGGGGGACAGAGCCCTACGAGCAGTACTTC. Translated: CASSDRGTEPYEQYF.

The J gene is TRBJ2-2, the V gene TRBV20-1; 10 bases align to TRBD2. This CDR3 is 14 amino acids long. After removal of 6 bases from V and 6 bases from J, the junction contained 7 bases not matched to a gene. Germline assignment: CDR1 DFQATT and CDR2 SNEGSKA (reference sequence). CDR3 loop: CSASTSGRSGELFF. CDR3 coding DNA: TGCAGTGCATCGACTAGCGGGCGGTCCGGGGAGCTGTTTTTT.